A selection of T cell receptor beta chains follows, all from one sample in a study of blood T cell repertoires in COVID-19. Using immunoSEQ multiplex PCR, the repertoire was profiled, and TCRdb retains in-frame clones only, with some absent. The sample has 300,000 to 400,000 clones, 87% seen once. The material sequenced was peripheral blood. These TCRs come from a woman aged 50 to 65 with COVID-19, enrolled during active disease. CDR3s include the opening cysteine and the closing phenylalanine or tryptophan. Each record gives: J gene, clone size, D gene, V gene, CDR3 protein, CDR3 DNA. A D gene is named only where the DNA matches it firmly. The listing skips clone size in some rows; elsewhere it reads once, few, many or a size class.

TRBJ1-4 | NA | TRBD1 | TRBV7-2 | CASTPRGPSREKLFF | TGTGCCAGCACTCCAAGGGGGCCCTCCCGCGAAAAACTGTTTTTT
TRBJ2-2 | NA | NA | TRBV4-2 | CASSQDGQGVDFQGNTGELFF | TGTGCCAGCAGCCAAGATGGCCAGGGCGTTGATTTTCAGGGAAACACCGGGGAGCTGTTTTTT
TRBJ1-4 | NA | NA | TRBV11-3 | CASSLDSGGVGHTNEKLFF | TGTGCCAGCAGCTTAGATTCTGGGGGCGTGGGTCACACTAATGAAAAACTGTTTTTT
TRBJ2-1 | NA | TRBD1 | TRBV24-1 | CATSARTGVHEQFF | TGTGCCACCAGTGCCCGGACAGGGGTGCATGAGCAGTTCTTC
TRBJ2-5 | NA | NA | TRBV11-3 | CASSLDGGYQETQYF | TGTGCCAGCAGCTTAGATGGGGGGTACCAAGAGACCCAGTACTTC
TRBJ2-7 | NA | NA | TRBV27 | CASRRSGSSGEQYF | TGTGCCAGCAGAAGAAGCGGTTCGTCGGGGGAGCAGTACTTC
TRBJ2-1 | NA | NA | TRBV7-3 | CASSRNRDGEQFF | TGTGCCAGCAGCCGGAACAGGGACGGGGAGCAGTTCTTC
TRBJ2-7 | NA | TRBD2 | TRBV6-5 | CASSRPGGYEQYF | TGTGCCAGCAGTCGCCCCGGGGGGTACGAGCAGTACTTC
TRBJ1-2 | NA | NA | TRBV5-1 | CASSLGDDSNYGYTF | TGCGCCAGCAGCTTGGGGGATGACAGTAACTATGGCTACACCTTC
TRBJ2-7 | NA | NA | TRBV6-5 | CASIDREDEQYF | TGTGCCAGCATAGACAGGGAGGACGAGCAGTACTTC
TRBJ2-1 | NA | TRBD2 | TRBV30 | CAWGTSGRGPQFF | TGTGCCTGGGGGACTAGCGGGAGAGGGCCGCAGTTCTTC
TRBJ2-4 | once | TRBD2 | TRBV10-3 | CAISDLRGDKNIQYF | TGTGCCATCAGTGACCTCCGGGGGGACAAAAACATTCAGTACTTC
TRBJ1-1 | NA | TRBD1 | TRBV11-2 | CASSPRQGSNTEAFF | TGTGCCAGCAGCCCAAGACAGGGATCGAACACTGAAGCTTTCTTT
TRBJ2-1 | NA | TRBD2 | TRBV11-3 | CASSLLASGLNEQFF | TGTGCCAGCAGCTTATTGGCTAGCGGCCTCAATGAGCAGTTCTTC
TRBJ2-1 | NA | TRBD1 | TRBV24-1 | CATSSRGPDEQFF | TGTGCCACCAGTAGTAGGGGGCCGGATGAGCAGTTCTTC
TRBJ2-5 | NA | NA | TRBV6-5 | CASSYRRTPPRETQYF | TGTGCCAGCAGTTACCGCCGGACACCACCTCGGGAGACCCAGTACTTC
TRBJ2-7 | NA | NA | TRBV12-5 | CASGFDSGIERYF | TGTGCTAGTGGTTTTGATTCCGGGATTGAGCGGTACTTC
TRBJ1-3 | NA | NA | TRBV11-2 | CASSRSRGNTIYF | TGTGCCAGCAGCCGCAGCAGGGGAAACACCATATATTTT
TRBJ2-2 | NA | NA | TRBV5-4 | CASSLKLRDTGELFF | TGTGCCAGCAGCTTAAAGCTCAGGGATACCGGGGAGCTGTTTTTT
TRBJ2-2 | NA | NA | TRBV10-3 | CAISEGLNAGELFF | TGTGCCATCAGTGAGGGCCTCAATGCCGGGGAGCTGTTTTTT